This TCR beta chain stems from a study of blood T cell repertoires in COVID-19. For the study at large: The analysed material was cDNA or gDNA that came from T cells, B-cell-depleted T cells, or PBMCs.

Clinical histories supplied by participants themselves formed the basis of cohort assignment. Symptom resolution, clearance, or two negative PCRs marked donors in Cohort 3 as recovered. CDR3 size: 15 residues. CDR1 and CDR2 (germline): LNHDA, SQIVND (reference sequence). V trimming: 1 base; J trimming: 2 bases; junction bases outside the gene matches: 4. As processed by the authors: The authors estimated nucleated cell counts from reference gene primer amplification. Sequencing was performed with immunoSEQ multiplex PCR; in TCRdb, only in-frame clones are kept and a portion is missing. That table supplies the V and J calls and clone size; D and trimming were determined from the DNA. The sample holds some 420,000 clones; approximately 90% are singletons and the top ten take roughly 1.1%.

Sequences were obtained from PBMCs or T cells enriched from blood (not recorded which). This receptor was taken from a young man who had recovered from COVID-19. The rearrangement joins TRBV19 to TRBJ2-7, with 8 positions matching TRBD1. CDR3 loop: CASSIGTGLAYEQYF. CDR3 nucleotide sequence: TGTGCCAGTAGTATAGGGACAGGGTTAGCCTACGAGCAGTACTTC.